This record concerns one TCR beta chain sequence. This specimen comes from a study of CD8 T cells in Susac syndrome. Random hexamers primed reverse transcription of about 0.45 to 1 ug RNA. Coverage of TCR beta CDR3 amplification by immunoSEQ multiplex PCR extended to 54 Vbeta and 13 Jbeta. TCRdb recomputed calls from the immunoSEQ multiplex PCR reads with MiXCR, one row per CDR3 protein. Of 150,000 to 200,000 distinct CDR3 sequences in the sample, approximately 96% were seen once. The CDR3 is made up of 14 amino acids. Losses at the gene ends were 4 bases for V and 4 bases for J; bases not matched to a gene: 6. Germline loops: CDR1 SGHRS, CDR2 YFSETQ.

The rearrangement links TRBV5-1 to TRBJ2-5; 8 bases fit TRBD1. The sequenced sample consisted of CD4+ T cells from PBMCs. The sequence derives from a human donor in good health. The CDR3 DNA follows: TGCGCCAGCAGCCCGGGACAGGCGCCAGAGACCCAGTACTTC. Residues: CASSPGQAPETQYF.